The 20 T cell receptor beta chains in this list originate from one sample, sequenced in a study of PD-1 blockade in classical Hodgkin lymphoma. TCRdb keeps only in-frame clones here, not all; method: immunoSEQ multiplex PCR. The table includes about 12,000 clones, 70% to 85% detected once. Exposure to brentuximab vedotin varied, and each patient had relapsed following autologous stem cell transplantation. Using magnetic negative selection, the CD4+ T cells were separated out of thawed PBMCs. The sequencing here drew on CD4+ T cells from blood, taken at baseline. The source is a human donor with classical Hodgkin lymphoma.

The rearrangement joins TRBV5-1 to TRBJ1-1; D perhaps matches TRBD1 (5 bases). The V gene lost 2 bases and the J gene lost 0 bases, with 17 bases spanning the gap. Per germline, CDR1 SGHRS and CDR2 YFSETQ. This CDR3 comprises 17 residues. The CDR3 DNA reads TGCGCCAGCAGCTTCATTGGTTTGACAGCCATGAACACTGAAGCTTTCTTT. Translated, it gives CASSFIGLTAMNTEAFF.

The genes are TRBV7-2 and TRBJ2-2; maybe TRBD2 (5 bases). The CDR3 consists of 17 residues. V was trimmed by 5 bases and J by 4 bases, leaving 20 bases between them. The germline V gene has CDR1 SGHTA and CDR2 FQGNSA. The CDR3 loop is CASSLGPVGSATGELFF. The CDR3 region has the DNA TGTGCCAGCAGCCTGGGTCCTGTAGGGAGCGCCACCGGGGAGCTGTTTTTT.

The chain couples TRBV14 to TRBJ2-3; a possible D gene is TRBD1 (5 bases). The CDR3 spans 15 residues. Germline V CDR1 and CDR2: SGHDN, FVKESK. The V end lost 1 base, the J end lost 2 bases, and 10 bases lay between the germline ends. The CDR3 region is CASSQGTSITDTQYF. CDR3 bases: TGTGCCAGCAGCCAAGGGACAAGTATCACAGATACGCAGTATTTT.

This clone was observed a handful of times. The V call is TRBV2, the J call TRBJ2-7, with D perhaps given as TRBD1 or TRBD2 (6 bases each). CDR1 SNHLY and CDR2 FYNNEI come from the germline V gene. There are 13 residues in the CDR3. V lost 5 bases to trimming and J lost 6 bases, with 14 bases between them. Here the CDR3 reads CASSTTRGGEQYF. Here the CDR3 DNA reads TGTGCCAGCAGTACAACCAGGGGAGGCGAGCAGTACTTC.

The chain joins TRBV10-1 to TRBJ1-1; no firm D call. This CDR3 is 13 amino acids long. Deletions cut 6 bases from V and 1 base from J, with 9 bases between. Germline CDR1 and CDR2: WNHNN and SYGVQD (reference sequence). CDR3 amino acids: CASRASQNTEAFF. CDR3 bases: TGCGCCAGCAGGGCCTCTCAGAACACTGAAGCTTTCTTT.

This clone was picked up one time. The chain joins TRBV7-2 to TRBJ1-3; 7 nucleotides align to TRBD1. The CDR3 consists of 16 residues. The ends lost 5 bases at V and 0 bases at J; junction bases unmatched: 7. In germline, CDR1 is SGHTA, CDR2 FQGNSA. DNA for the CDR3: TGTGCCAGCAGCAGGGGACAGATTGGCTCTGGAAACACCATATATTTT. It codes for CASSRGQIGSGNTIYF.

CDR3 region: CASSPGSEKLFF. Here the CDR3 DNA reads TGCGCCAGCAGCCCCGGGAGTGAAAAACTGTTTTTT. The V gene is TRBV4-3, the J gene TRBJ1-4; no clear D gene. Trimming took 4 bases from V and 7 from J, leaving 7 bases between them. The CDR3 runs to 12 residues. Germline V gives CDR1 LGHNA, CDR2 YSLEER.

This sequence joins TRBV5-6 and TRBJ1-6, with D unresolved. Trimming removed 7 bases at V and 11 bases at J, with 16 bases between. The CDR3 loop spans 13 amino acids. CDR1 is SGHDT and CDR2 is YYEEEE in the germline V gene. The CDR3 DNA reads TGTGCCAGCGAGGTCGGCGGCGGGACACCCCTCCACTTT. This encodes CASEVGGGTPLHF.

The chain combines TRBV14 with TRBJ1-2; D is uncertain. Germline V gene lookup returns CDR1 SGHDN and CDR2 FVKESK. Trimming left V 3 bases short and J 1 base short, with 12 bases between. This CDR3 spans 15 amino acids. Written as DNA, the CDR3 is TGTGCCAGCAGCCACACGACGGACCTTAACTATGGCTACACCTTC. This translates into CASSHTTDLNYGYTF.

The chain links TRBV2 to TRBJ2-2; TRBD1 matches at 9 bases. The V gene end was trimmed by 6 bases and the J gene end by 7 bases; junction bases not matched to a gene: 6. Per germline, CDR1 SNHLY and CDR2 FYNNEI. The CDR3 is 14 amino acids. Here the CDR3 DNA reads TGTGCCAGCAGGCGGGACAGGGCTTACGGGGAGCTGTTTTTT. This gives the protein CASRRDRAYGELFF.

V and J are TRBV6-5 and TRBJ2-6; no firm D call. V lost 2 bases, J lost 0 bases, and 8 bases lay in between. The germline gives CDR1 MNHEY, CDR2 SVGAGI. The CDR3 sequence is 16 residues long. CDR3 sequence: CASSYADFSGANVLTF. The CDR3 bases are TGTGCCAGCAGTTACGCAGATTTCTCTGGGGCCAACGTCCTGACTTTC.

The rearrangement joins TRBV7-2 to TRBJ2-3; the D gene is possibly TRBD2 (7 bases). Looked up from germline, CDR1 is SGHTA and CDR2 is FQGNSA. The CDR3 is 15 residues long. The V and J ends lost 5 bases and 4 bases respectively, with 16 bases between them. As DNA, the CDR3 is TGTGCCAGCAGCGGTCGCGGGGGCAGGGCAGATACGCAGTATTTT. Protein: CASSGRGGRADTQYF.

The chain links TRBV5-8 to TRBJ1-6; the match to TRBD1 covers 9 bases. The J segment lost 9 bases and the V segment lost 4 bases, leaving 5 bases of the junction unmatched. CDR3 length: 14 amino acids. CDR1 and CDR2 (germline): SGHTS, YDEGEE. The CDR3 DNA sequence: TGTGCCAGCAGCACAGGGGGCTTTAGTTCACCCCTCCACTTT. Translation gives CASSTGGFSSPLHF.

The chain has TRBV29-1 and TRBJ2-7; D is ambiguous. V dropped 4 bases and J dropped 0 bases, with 13 bases sitting between them. This CDR3 has 14 residues. Germline V gene data show CDR1 as SQVTM and CDR2 as ANQGSEA. Here the CDR3 DNA reads TGCAGCGTTGCTGGGGATAAGGTCTCCTACGAGCAGTACTTC. Encoded protein: CSVAGDKVSYEQYF.

This chain links TRBV7-9 with TRBJ2-5; tentatively, D is TRBD1 (6 bases). The CDR3 length is 15 residues. The ends were cut back, 3 bases at V and 4 bases at J, with 15 bases in the middle. Germline V gene sequence: CDR1 SEHNR, CDR2 FQNEAQ (reference sequence). CDR3 bases: TGTGCCAGCAGCTTTGCGTGGACAGCCCGAGAGACCCAGTACTTC. The encoded protein is CASSFAWTARETQYF.

The chain is built from TRBV5-4 and TRBJ2-5; 7 bases are shared with TRBD2. The germline gives CDR1 SGHNT, CDR2 YYREEE (reference sequence). Unmatched junction bases numbered 5, after V lost 4 bases and J lost 5 bases. This CDR3 contains 13 residues. CDR3 DNA sequence: TGTGCCAGCAGCCCCGGACTAGTGGAGACCCAGTACTTC. Its protein product is CASSPGLVETQYF.

The chain joins TRBV10-3 to TRBJ2-1, with 8 bases that match TRBD2. The V segment lost 7 bases and the J segment 0 bases; nucleotides outside the gene matches: 8. This CDR3 has 16 residues. Germline V gives CDR1 ENHRY, CDR2 SYGVKD. The CDR3 region is CAINSWLAGSYNEQFF. In DNA, the CDR3 is TGTGCCATCAATTCATGGCTAGCGGGCTCCTACAATGAGCAGTTCTTC.

The rearrangement links TRBV6-1 to TRBJ2-3; weak D call: TRBD2 (6 bases). The CDR3 runs to 14 residues. Germline CDR1 reads MNHNS; CDR2 reads SASEGT. V lost 10 bases and J lost 6, with 20 bases in between. For the CDR3, the DNA is TGTGCCACCTGTTTCGGGGGTGCCCTGGATACGCAGTATTTT. Its protein is CATCFGGALDTQYF.

The chain carries TRBV7-2 and TRBJ2-6; D not certain. The CDR3 is 14 amino acids. Deletions cut 3 bases from V and 9 bases from J, with 12 bases between. Germline V gene lookup returns CDR1 SGHTA and CDR2 FQGNSA. CDR3 sequence: CASSLDLGDNVLTF. CDR3 sequence (DNA): TGTGCCAGCAGCTTGGATTTAGGAGACAACGTCCTGACTTTC.

V gene TRBV2 combines with J gene TRBJ1-5; D perhaps matches TRBD1 (5 bases). The CDR3 is 14 residues long. Between the trimmed V and J ends, which lost 5 bases and 9 bases, there was a span of 17 bases. The germline gives CDR1 SNHLY, CDR2 FYNNEI. CDR3 protein: CASSTRGGSWPQHF. CDR3 nucleotide sequence: TGTGCCAGCAGTACCCGGGGGGGTAGTTGGCCCCAGCATTTT.